This TCR beta chain was identified during a study of T cell repertoires in cytomegalovirus infection. Overall study context: Based on public TCR beta signatures, there were indications of CMV infection and of a matching HLA type. Study results and limitations: Frequencies of public TCR beta families were cumulated, and this identified carriers of CMV plus the relevant HLA. Predominance within the ex vivo response was attributable to HLA-C-restricted CMV-specific TCR beta clonotypes.

In this sample, this clonotype turned up a few times. As yet, its antigen is unknown. TCRdb re-called the reads with MiXCR, one entry per CDR3 protein. The table shows about 700,000 distinct CDR3 sequences, with 30% to 40% occurring only once. Sample: cultured PBMCs, taken from culture after CMV antigen stimulation. This sequence originates from a human donor in good health (CMV status not recorded). Some clones in this sample may be carry-over from other donors' samples.

The CDR3 region is CAISDARPANEKLFF. CDR3 coding DNA: TGTGCCATCAGTGACGCACGACCGGCTAATGAAAAACTGTTTTTT. This chain links TRBV10-3 with TRBJ1-4, with unresolved D. The CDR3 contains 15 residues. V was clipped by 3 bases and J by 3 bases, with 11 bases between them. Germline CDR1 ENHRY, CDR2 SYGVKD.